Detailed here is one T cell receptor (beta chain). The sample is drawn from a study of siplizumab effects on memory and regulatory T cells. This CDR3 contains 11 residues. Germline lookup yields CDR1 MNHEY and CDR2 SVGAGI. V lost 0 bases, J lost 14 bases, and 10 bases lay in between. This table comes from immunoSEQ multiplex PCR, and its TCRdb copy is limited to in-frame clones, with some not included. The table shows around 97,000 clones, with about 94% occurring only once. The rearrangement uses TRBV6-5 and TRBJ1-2; D gene ambiguous. This TCR was sampled from a human donor in good health. Material: non-Treg CD4+ T cells sorted from blood. The CDR3 DNA reads as TGTGCCAGCAGTTACTCTGGGTTTCAAACCTTC. Protein: CASSYSGFQTF.